The present TCR beta chain was sequenced within a study of control samples from healthy donors and cancer patients. The length of the CDR3 is 14 residues. V lost 5 bases to trimming and J lost 3 bases, with 13 bases between them. Germline loops: CDR1 KGHSH, CDR2 LQKENI. Assay: immunoSEQ multiplex PCR; the TCRdb copy retains only in-frame clones and omits some. The sample has under 200,000 clones; roughly 94% are singletons. Sequencing was carried out using blood. The sequence came from a woman aged 40 to 55 in good health. The chain has TRBV18 and TRBJ1-1, with D unresolved. The CDR3 is CASSARSGDTEAFF. The CDR3 DNA reads as TGTGCCAGCTCAGCTCGCTCAGGTGACACTGAAGCTTTCTTT.